This paragraph covers one T cell receptor (beta chain) sequence. This specimen belongs to a study of T cell changes during pregnancy in multiple sclerosis. The protocol was immunoSEQ multiplex PCR, while the TCRdb copy is restricted to in-frame clones and leaves out a portion. Seen here are 120,000 or so clones, 80% to 95% observed once, and the top ten hold approximately 5.8%. Sample: peripheral blood, taken before pregnancy. The origin of this receptor is a female donor with multiple sclerosis, enrolled in a pregnancy study.

The CDR3 spells CASSFSRGGNSPLHF. CDR3 sequence (DNA): TGTGCCAGCAGTTTCTCCAGGGGTGGTAATTCACCCCTCCACTTT. The chain couples TRBV6-6 to TRBJ1-6, with D maybe TRBD1 (6 bases). This CDR3 has 15 amino acids. Germline CDR1 MNHNY, CDR2 SVGAGI (reference sequence). Trimming removed 4 bases at V and 6 bases at J, with 13 bases between.